A selection of T cell receptor beta chains follows, all from one sample in a study of T cells in Graves' hyperthyroidism and ophthalmopathy. A single record per CDR3 protein comes from TCRdb applying MiXCR to the multiplex PCR reads. The sample includes over 500,000 distinct CDR3 sequences, about 16% of them seen just once. The source material was blood. The receptors stem from a woman aged 25 to 39 with Graves' ophthalmopathy. Each CDR3 is given with its conserved first and last residue. The order of the fields is V gene, clone size, D gene, J gene, CDR3 DNA, CDR3 protein. D genes are given only for firm matches. Clone size is not always given. Where it is, it says once, few, many or a class for expanded clones.

TRBV18	few	TRBD2	TRBJ2-3	TGTGCCAGCTCACCCATGAGGACTAGCGGGACCCAATGGATGTGGGATACGCAGTATTTT	CASSPMRTSGTQWMWDTQYF
TRBV20-1	many	TRBD2	TRBJ2-3	TGCAGTGCTAGGGGAGGGTATACGCAGTATTTT	CSARGGYTQYF
TRBV18	.	.	TRBJ2-7	TGTGCCAGCTCTTCCGTCAGACAGTTGAGCTCCTACGAGCAGTACTTC	CASSSVRQLSSYEQYF
TRBV11-2	few	.	TRBJ2-7	TGTGCCAGCAGTCCGAAGGGGGGACAGCAGTCCTACGAGCAGTACTTC	CASSPKGGQQSYEQYF
TRBV28	few	TRBD2	TRBJ2-1	TGTGCCAGTTTTCAGACTAGCGGGAGGGCCGCCTACAATGAGCAGTTCTTC	CASFQTSGRAAYNEQFF
TRBV29-1	once	.	TRBJ1-1	TGCAGCGTTGTGTCTAACACTGAAGCTTTCTTT	CSVVSNTEAFF
TRBV24-1	many	.	TRBJ1-1	TGTGCCACCAGTGCCCTAAGGGGGGGGGATACTGAAGCTTTCTTT	CATSALRGGDTEAFF
TRBV30	few	TRBD1	TRBJ2-2	TGTGCCTGGAGTTTGAGGGGGCGAGGGGAGCTGTTTTTT	CAWSLRGRGELFF
TRBV20-1	few	.	TRBJ2-4	TGCAGTGCTGGATATGGGGGCCAGTACTTC	CSAGYGGQYF
TRBV6-5	.	.	TRBJ2-7	TGTGCCAGCAGTTACTCCCCTCTGCGACTCTCCTACGAGCAGTACTTC	CASSYSPLRLSYEQYF
TRBV28	many	.	TRBJ1-2	TGTGCCAGCAGTTTAAGTGGCGACACCTATGGCTACACCTTC	CASSLSGDTYGYTF